The 11 T cell receptor beta chains listed next were all sequenced from one sample in a study of CD8+ T cells in alopecia areata. Documented treatment: oral pan-JAK inhibitor, 5-10 mg twice daily. Sequencing templates came from extracted RNA that was reverse transcribed into cDNA. TCRdb keeps only in-frame clones here, not all; method: immunoSEQ multiplex PCR. There are some 130,000 clones in the sample; nearly 55% occur only once, and less than 20% lies in the top ten. Specimen: CD8+ T cells sorted from blood, collected at week 4, from a patient treated with tofacitinib. These receptors originate from a human donor with alopecia areata.

The gene calls are TRBV6-5 and TRBJ2-4; TRBD2 might be the D (5 bases). Germline V gives CDR1 MNHEY, CDR2 SVGAGI. There are 16 residues in the CDR3. The V end was cut by 0 bases, the J end by 3 bases, with 12 bases between. The CDR3 sequence: CASSYSTGTVKNIQYF. CDR3 sequence (DNA): TGTGCCAGCAGTTACTCGACGGGAACCGTCAAAAACATTCAGTACTTC.

The chain uses TRBV7-2 and TRBJ1-1, with D possibly matching TRBD1 (6 bases). The germline V and J ends were trimmed by 1 base and 1 base, with 10 bases remaining between them. The CDR3 contains 15 residues. CDR1 is SGHTA, CDR2 FQGNSA, per germline. The CDR3 loop reads CASSLDGGPNTEAFF. In DNA, the CDR3 is TGTGCCAGCAGCTTAGACGGGGGGCCGAACACTGAAGCTTTCTTT.

This chain links TRBV27 with TRBJ1-1; 9 bases align to TRBD1. V was pared by 8 bases and J by 5 bases, with 9 bases of the junction left unmatched. The CDR3 sequence is 14 residues long. Germline V gives CDR1 MNHEY, CDR2 SMNVEV (reference sequence). Here the CDR3 reads CASYQTGGLTEAFF. The CDR3, as DNA: TGTGCCAGCTACCAGACAGGGGGACTTACTGAAGCTTTCTTT.

V and J are TRBV13 and TRBJ2-7, with 8 bases matching TRBD2. Germline assignment: CDR1 PRHDT and CDR2 FYEKMQ (reference sequence). With 3 bases clipped from V and 3 bases from J, the junction kept 4 bases outside the gene matches. There are 14 residues in the CDR3. The DNA of the CDR3 is TGTGCCAGCAGCTTGGGACTAGTTCGCTACGAGCAGTACTTC. It yields the protein CASSLGLVRYEQYF. Drawing the rest from reference TRBV13 and TRBJ2-7, the complete variable domain is AAGVIQSPRHLIKEKRETATLKCYPIPRHDTVYWYQQGPGQDPQFLISFYEKMQSDKGSIPDRFSAQQFSDYHSELNMSSLELGDSALYFCASSLGLVRYEQYFGPGTRLTVT.

The chain combines TRBV13 with TRBJ2-3; 9 positions agree with TRBD1. The germline V gene has CDR1 PRHDT and CDR2 FYEKMQ (reference sequence). Unmatched junction bases numbered 4, after V lost 4 bases and J lost 2 bases. The CDR3 covers 15 residues. This CDR3 is CASSSGQGPTDTQYF. In DNA, the CDR3 is TGTGCCAGCAGCTCCGGACAGGGGCCCACAGATACGCAGTATTTT.

The chain links TRBV30 to TRBJ1-2, with D perhaps TRBD1 (6 bases). The CDR3 contains 15 residues. Germline V gives CDR1 GTSNPN, CDR2 SVGIG (reference sequence). V lost 0 bases, J lost 4 bases, and 15 bases lay in between. CDR3 nucleotides: TGTGCCTGGAGTGTACGTCAGGGGCGATCCTATGGCTACACCTTC. Its protein product is CAWSVRQGRSYGYTF.

This chain connects TRBV29-1 to TRBJ2-2; D might be TRBD1 or TRBD2, each matching 5 bases. Trimming removed 1 base from V and 4 bases from J, with 10 bases in between. Germline V gene lookup returns CDR1 SQVTM and CDR2 ANQGSEA. The CDR3 is 14 residues long. CDR3 sequence: CSVEGGVSTGELFF. Here the CDR3 DNA reads TGCAGCGTTGAAGGAGGGGTCAGCACCGGGGAGCTGTTTTTT.

V usage is TRBV6-5 and J usage is TRBJ2-1, with TRBD1 identical over 10 bases. CDR1 is MNHEY and CDR2 is SVGAGI in the germline V gene. The length of the CDR3 is 14 residues. The ends lost 5 bases at V and 4 bases at J; junction bases unmatched: 2. The CDR3 reads CASSGQGGYNEQFF. Here the CDR3 DNA reads TGTGCCAGCAGTGGACAGGGGGGATACAATGAGCAGTTCTTC.

This clone has only a few counts. The genes are TRBV11-2 and TRBJ2-3, with TRBD2 matching over 10 bases. Germline values: CDR1 SGHAT, CDR2 FQNNGV. J gave up 2 bases and V 2 bases, and 4 bases lay outside the gene matches. The CDR3 spans 16 residues. The DNA for the CDR3 is TGTGCCAGCAGCTTATTTAGCGGGGGGTACACAGATACGCAGTATTTT. Translated, it gives CASSLFSGGYTDTQYF. The full variable domain, in which reference TRBV11-2 and TRBJ2-3 provide the parts outside the CDR3, is EAGVAQSPRYKIIEKRQSVAFWCNPISGHATLYWYQQILGQGPKLLIQFQNNGVVDDSQLPKDRFSAERLKGVDSTLKIQPAKLEDSAVYLCASSLFSGGYTDTQYFGPGTRLTVL.

The chain couples TRBV4-3 to TRBJ2-1; D ambiguous. The CDR3 contains 17 residues. Trimming pared 0 bases from V and 2 bases from J, leaving 14 bases between. Germline V gives CDR1 LGHNA, CDR2 YSLEER. CDR3 sequence (DNA): TGCGCCAGCAGCCAAGAAATTGGGGAACAGCCCTACAATGAGCAGTTCTTC. This sequence encodes CASSQEIGEQPYNEQFF.

This clone is a singleton in its sample. The chain is built from TRBV30 and TRBJ2-7; TRBD1 matches at 12 bases. The CDR3 runs 14 residues. V trimming: 0 bases; J trimming: 5 bases; junction bases outside the gene matches: 2. Germline V gene sequence: CDR1 GTSNPN, CDR2 SVGIG (reference sequence). CDR3: CAWSVGTGGDEQYF. The CDR3 DNA reads TGTGCCTGGAGTGTAGGGACAGGGGGCGACGAGCAGTACTTC.